A single T cell receptor (beta chain) is shown here with its context. The antigen it recognizes is unknown. One base away there is no much larger clone; base qualities are not given. The data stem from a study of cytomegalovirus exposure and HLA in healthy donors listed by TCRdb under 2017. For the study in its entirety: According to an earlier analysis of a few hundred of the donors, roughly 180 million T cells yielded some 120 million unique TCR beta sequences and about 300 Gb of sequence data. The number of donors typed differed by locus, with about 629-630 for A, B, C, DRB1 and DQB1, roughly 550 for DQA1, 600 to 610 for DPA1, and approximately 470 for DPB1. A later genetic analysis used genome-wide SNP genotypes for about 60% of the roughly 700 donors, treating that subset as a discovery cohort. Among 300 to 500 genotyped donors of the cohort, an average of about 240,000 unique TCR beta nucleotide sequences was sequenced per donor, of which about 19% were non-productive. To study patterns of TCR occurrence, a later analysis re-analyzed previously published TCR beta repertoires from 500 to 850 donors and added high-resolution HLA genotyping. Both class I and class II loci were covered by HLA typing, at four-digit resolution. The study aimed to test whether cataloging public T cell receptors could reveal signatures of past pathogen exposure. Rather than using new phenotypic data, the later analysis identified candidate immune exposures from TCR beta sequences and from how often those sequences occurred across donors. Besides the first cohort of around 670 subjects, a separate validation cohort made up of some 110 different subjects was used. An early release that covered 500 to 800 HLA-typed donors contained about 290 gigabases of sequencing data and 80 million or so unique TCR sequences. Every discovery cohort repertoire had been produced on one sequencing platform. The study profiled the T cell repertoires of 550 to 700 subjects by immunosequencing and related them to cytomegalovirus serostatus. High-throughput TCR immunosequencing, statistical association of individual TCRs with disease status, and machine learning were combined to predict cytomegalovirus infection status. Among the roughly 400 genotyped donors, around 81% belonged to the genetic ancestry cluster associated with self-reported Caucasian donors. Roughly five DR-DQ haplotypes were handled as single units for association and clustering, since linkage in the cohort was strong. An earlier analysis of 587 of the donors applied high-throughput TCR beta sequencing to assess whether each TCR beta V gene segment acted as functional or pseudogenic. Donor age, sex, ethnicity and CMV serostatus were collected together with the repertoire data.

Beyond this particular receptor, the publication reports: Compared with equally common non-associated chains, HLA-associated TCR beta chains in a later analysis were more clonally expanded and had lower generation probabilities. Because some donors lacked HLA typing at each locus, the association tests relied only on the typed subset. According to a later analysis, parvovirus B19, influenza, CMV and Epstein-Barr virus appeared linked to several top co-occurrence clusters. Across donors, most TCR sequences were observed very rarely, whereas some public TCRs were present in many individuals. According to the authors, the approach could potentially be generalized to other disease states and immunological phenotypes. A further reported finding was that TCR beta sequences accurately predicted the HLA-A and HLA-B alleles for most subjects in the first cohort. The classifier was reported to diagnose cytomegalovirus status with high specificity and sensitivity in both the original and validation cohorts. A cluster of highly shared sequence variants was judged likely to represent a technical artifact of the sequencing pipeline. Most CMV-associated TCR beta chains appeared to be HLA-restricted in a later analysis, and the HLA associations seemed to be driven largely by CMV exposure. In a later analysis, TCR association rates were found to vary across HLA loci, with the most associated TCRs seen for DRB1 alleles and the fewest for HLA-C alleles. Three of the identified cytomegalovirus-associated TCR beta chains were confirmed in vitro to be specific for cytomegalovirus antigens. Some IMGT-functional V segments, including TRBV6-2 and TRBV6-3, could not be distinguished by the 87-base-pair reads and were therefore excluded. The study listed over 150 TCR beta chains as associated with cytomegalovirus. A later analysis associated 15,000 to 20,000 TCR beta sequences with specific HLA alleles at a false discovery rate of 0.05. Linkage disequilibrium might explain the correlated functional status among segregating V segments, but an unknown experimental factor could not be ruled out. When HLA alleles, especially DR and DQ, strongly co-occurred, TCR associations were difficult to assign to individual alleles. A later genetic analysis associated a missense DCLRE1C variant with V-gene and J-gene trimming of TCR beta chains, and an independent cohort replicated the association. For the cohort, immune exposure information was limited to CMV serostatus. About 15 rarely observed V segments, including chromosome 9 orphons, were excluded from the earlier analysis of about 610 of the donors because counts were too low. According to a later genetic analysis, donors in an Asian-associated ancestry cluster had fewer N-insertions in productive TCRs than the approximately 710-donor mean. In an earlier analysis of 587 of the donors, most TCR beta V segments appeared in productive rearrangements about 90% or about 30% of the time, broadly matching IMGT annotations. Only TCR beta chains were sequenced in this cohort, and the absence of alpha or paired-chain data limited detectable features. The presence/absence analyses assumed that sequencing depth was roughly uniform across donors, and that assumption may not be true.

Library construction relied on the immunoSEQ multiplex PCR assay. For the multiplex PCR, a mixture combining 60 forward primers for TCR Vbeta segments and 13 reverse primers for TCR Jbeta segments was used. Amplification of the CDR3 region of rearranged TCR beta genes was performed with a multiplex PCR assay on genomic DNA. The amplified TCR beta libraries were sequenced on the Illumina HiSeq System as 87-base-pair reads. The study's processing was this. A later analysis counted approximately 74 million unique TCR beta chains across the 500 to 850 repertoires, and some 11 million of these chains were shared by at least two donors. Raw reads were error-corrected and collapsed into unique sequences by a nearest-neighbor algorithm in which closely related sequences were merged to remove PCR and sequencing errors. Alignment of CDR3 sequences to IMGT reference sequences was used to assign V, D and J gene segments. For a sequence to be retained, a match of at least six nucleotides was required to both a V gene segment and a J gene segment. Rearrangements were called productive when the CDR3 lacked stop codons and stayed in frame with V and J; all others were non-productive. Following IMGT convention, CDR3 was defined as the stretch from the second conserved V-encoded cysteine up to the conserved J-encoded phenylalanine. The earlier analysis of some 600 of the donors excluded sequences that lacked an unambiguous match to a single V gene segment. In an earlier analysis of roughly 500 of the donors, V segments were called functional above 56.7% productive rearrangements and were called segregating when the between-donor standard deviation exceeded 5%. A statistical classification framework was built to diagnose cytomegalovirus status from the catalog of TCR beta chain sequences. In a later analysis, V and J genes were assigned by comparing TCR nucleotide sequences against IMGT/GENE-DB human TR gene sequences. In a later analysis, CDR3 sequences and most-parsimonious VDJ recombination scenarios were assigned using the TCRdist pipeline. A later analysis defined each TCR beta chain by its CDR3 amino acid sequence plus V-gene family, and excluded reads lacking a unique V-gene family. As a way to deal with suspected cross-contamination and a sequencing artifact, a later analysis dropped 500 to 700 nucleotide sequences that were highly shared and had low generation probability. A later analysis calculated a clonal expansion index for each public chain from normalized within-repertoire ranks of inferred template counts. In a later analysis, generation probabilities were computed with a VDJ recombination model fitted to out-of-frame rearrangements, and the resulting probabilities were checked against IGoR. Hypergeometric tests were used in a later analysis to score TCR-TCR, TCR-HLA and TCR-CMV co-occurrence, with a repertoire-size bias correction applied to the TCR pairs. A later analysis estimated false discovery rates by permuting HLA or CMV assignments 20 times. In a later analysis, co-occurring TCRs were grouped with DBSCAN, and TCRdist sequence similarity was added when clustering was performed within HLA-allele-positive subsets. For co-occurrence clustering, repertoires with fewer than 30,000 or more than 120,000 public chains were excluded, along with several repertoires with anomalous nucleotide sharing. TCRdb stores this immuneACCESS table with in-frame sequences only. Part of the clones is absent; in the studies checked, under half of the shortfall reflects unresolved V genes, and no reason is known for the rest. The D gene and trimming were derived from the DNA, and the V and J assignments and clone size from that table. The sample table records 200,000 to 250,000 clones; about 80% of these occur just once. The ten largest clones add up to roughly 10% of the sample.

The CDR3 holds 14 amino acids from the cysteine to the phenylalanine. Just CDR3 DNA is preserved here, 42 bases in frame from base 1. CDR1 and CDR2 were assigned from the germline V gene as SGHTA and FQGTGA. Compared with germline, V lacks 4 bases and J lacks 6 bases; bases without a gene match: 8. In total, roughly 670 healthy bone marrow donors made up the cohort. Cohort members were all nominally healthy when sampled, although unrecorded immune exposures were likely present. The donor was CMV seropositive and was included in the group of 250 to 350 seropositive cohort members. A peripheral blood sample was provided by each donor, and peripheral blood mononuclear cells were used for TCR beta sequencing. Genomic DNA extraction from the blood cell samples was performed with the Qiagen DNeasy Blood Extraction Kit.

The sequencing input was PBMCs. The V and J genes are TRBV7-3 and TRBJ1-2, with 7 central nucleotides matching TRBD1. The TCR was taken from a woman in her forties or fifties in good health and CMV-seropositive. The CDR3 reads CASSSGQYFDGYTF. The nucleotide sequence is TGTGCCAGCAGCTCGGGACAGTATTTCGATGGCTACACCTTC.